Listed here is a single T cell receptor beta chain. The sample is drawn from a study of T cells in narcolepsy. Produced via immunoSEQ multiplex PCR; TCRdb's table is partial and in-frame only. Of approximately 25,000 clones detected, around nine tenths appear once; the ten largest clones hold around 1.1%. Per the germline V gene, CDR1 is SQVTM and CDR2 is ANQGSEA. This CDR3 region has 15 residues. Deletions cut 6 bases from V and 4 bases from J, with 19 bases between. The gene calls are TRBV29-1 and TRBJ2-4, with D tentatively TRBD1 (6 bases). The clonotype originates from a human donor with narcolepsy. Sample: CD45RA- memory CD4+ T cells from PBMCs. CDR3 sequence reads: CSVAFTGKGKNIQYF. DNA for the CDR3: TGCAGCGTCGCCTTTACAGGGAAGGGGAAAAACATTCAGTACTTC.